A single sample is the source of the 31 T cell receptor beta chains below, sequenced in a study of beta chain features in type 1 diabetes (dated by TCRdb to 2017 to 2018). Receptors were amplified or captured by the immunoSEQ multiplex PCR assay. All of the isolated RNA was reverse transcribed with the High Capacity cDNA Reverse Transcription Kit, so expressed TCRB transcripts were sequenced. The source is immuneACCESS, and TCRdb retained only in-frame sequences with V and J called. Part of the clones is not carried over; for the studies checked, unresolved V genes explain less than half of this, and the remainder is unexplained. This sample has about 360,000 clones in its table, and over 10% of those were observed once. Approximately 0.015% of the sample is in the top ten clones. The sample comprised naive CD4+ T cells from blood. The label giving this sample's cell subset or site can be read as: true naive CD4+ T cells. The receptors here all came from a man younger than 30 in good health.

J is TRBJ2-5 and V is TRBV6-6, with TRBD1 matching over 8 bases. This CDR3 has 14 amino acids. J was trimmed by 8 bases and V by 5 bases; bases with no gene match: 10. CDR1 is MNHNY, CDR2 SVGAGI, per germline (reference sequence). CDR3 in DNA: TGTGCCAGCAGTCCGACAGGGGCCGGAGGAACCCAGTACTTC. Encoded protein: CASSPTGAGGTQYF.

This clone has just a few counts. The chain uses TRBV6-6 and TRBJ2-1, with 10 bases matching TRBD2. This CDR3 has 16 residues. With V trimmed by 0 bases and J by 10 bases, 9 bases remained unmatched. Germline V gene sequence: CDR1 MNHNY, CDR2 SVGAGI (reference sequence). DNA for the CDR3: TGTGCCAGCAGTTACTCTGCTAGCGGGAGATTAGGGGAGCAGTTCTTC. Translating it yields CASSYSASGRLGEQFF.

For the CDR3, the DNA is TGCGCCAGCAGCCAAGGGGGTACCTTGGGACAGGGGTCCTACGAGCAGTACTTC. This codes for CASSQGGTLGQGSYEQYF. This sequence joins TRBV4-3 and TRBJ2-7, with TRBD1 matching 10 bases. Losses at the gene ends were 1 base for V and 1 base for J; bases not matched to a gene: 10. The CDR3 contains 18 residues. Germline V gives CDR1 LGHNA, CDR2 YSLEER.

There are a few counts of this clone. The chain links TRBV7-7 to TRBJ2-7; D call uncertain. Germline assignment: CDR1 SSHAT and CDR2 FNYEAQ (reference sequence). The CDR3 runs 13 residues. Trimming removed 1 base at V and 3 bases at J, with 7 bases between. The CDR3: CASSLGQDYEQYF. The CDR3 DNA reads TGTGCCAGCAGCTTAGGGCAGGACTACGAGCAGTACTTC.

This clone was counted between two and nine times. This chain uses TRBV5-6 with TRBJ1-2, with a possible D match to TRBD1 (5 bases). Germline CDR1 and CDR2: SGHDT and YYEEEE. The CDR3 is made up of 13 amino acids. Trimming left V 6 bases short and J 6 bases short, with 15 bases between. CDR3 amino acids: CASNPRTRDGYTF. The CDR3 DNA sequence: TGTGCCAGCAACCCCAGGACAAGGGATGGCTACACCTTC.

This clone was observed a few times. The chain recombines TRBV11-2 with TRBJ2-2, with D perhaps matching TRBD2 (5 bases). The V gene lost 5 bases and the J gene lost 0 bases, with 10 bases spanning the gap. The CDR3 runs to 15 residues. CDR1 SGHAT and CDR2 FQNNGV come from the germline V gene. DNA of the CDR3: TGTGCCAGCAGCCGGAGCGGAACGAACACCGGGGAGCTGTTTTTT. Protein product: CASSRSGTNTGELFF.

This clone appeared a few times. The chain uses TRBV9 and TRBJ2-4, with D unresolved. CDR1 is SGDLS and CDR2 is YYNGEE in the germline V gene. The CDR3 spans 14 residues. Trimming took off 0 bases at V and 2 bases at J, with 6 bases between the two ends. The CDR3: CASSVGVTKNIQYF. In DNA form, the CDR3 reads TGTGCCAGCAGCGTAGGAGTTACCAAAAACATTCAGTACTTC.

The chain joins TRBV6-5 to TRBJ1-1; D is ambiguous. CDR3 length: 15 amino acids. The V end was cut by 0 bases, the J end by 0 bases, with 8 bases between. The germline CDR1 and CDR2 sequences are MNHEY and SVGAGI. The CDR3 nucleotides are TGTGCCAGCAGTTACTCTGCACTCTTGAACACTGAAGCTTTCTTT. This sequence encodes CASSYSALLNTEAFF.

This clone was found a few times. The gene calls are TRBV19 and TRBJ1-5; D gene ambiguous. The germline V and J ends were trimmed by 2 bases and 7 bases, with 21 bases remaining between them. CDR3 length equals 17 residues. Looked up from germline, CDR1 is LNHDA and CDR2 is SQIVND (reference sequence). The CDR3 protein is CASSIWAGTRGSQPQHF. DNA of the CDR3: TGTGCCAGTAGTATATGGGCTGGCACCCGCGGGTCCCAGCCCCAGCATTTT. Variable domain in full (rest from reference TRBV19 and TRBJ1-5): DGGITQSPKYLFRKEGQNVTLSCEQNLNHDAMYWYRQDPGQGLRLIYYSQIVNDFQKGDIAEGYSVSREKKESFPLTVTSAQKNPTAFYLCASSIWAGTRGSQPQHFGDGTRLSIL.

The rearrangement links TRBV10-3 to TRBJ1-1, with D perhaps matching TRBD1 (6 bases). The CDR3 is made up of 14 amino acids. The V gene lost 11 bases and the J gene lost 0 bases, with 16 bases spanning the gap. The germline CDR1 and CDR2 sequences are ENHRY and SYGVKD. This chain's CDR3 is CASRGGAVNTEAFF. In nucleotides, the CDR3 is TGTGCCTCGCGCGGGGGGGCGGTGAACACTGAAGCTTTCTTT.

The chain uses TRBV5-6 and TRBJ2-1; D gene ambiguous. Germline CDR1 reads SGHDT; CDR2 reads YYEEEE. The V end lost 0 bases, the J end lost 7 bases, and 17 bases lay between the germline ends. The CDR3 is 16 amino acids. In DNA, the CDR3 is TGTGCCAGCAGCTTGGACGTAACTCCGTATACTAATGAGCAGTTCTTC. The encoded protein is CASSLDVTPYTNEQFF.

This chain links TRBV5-8 with TRBJ2-5; TRBD2 matches 7 bases. Germline CDR1 reads SGHTS; CDR2 reads YDEGEE. The V and J ends lost 0 bases and 5 bases, in that order; junction bases with no gene match: 1. CDR3 length equals 13 residues. Here the CDR3 DNA reads TGTGCCAGCAGCTTGGCGCGGGAGGAGACCCAGTACTTC. As protein: CASSLAREETQYF.

The chain has TRBV7-2 and TRBJ2-7; no clear D. The CDR3 totals 13 residues. Germline CDR1 reads SGHTA; CDR2 reads FQGNSA. Trimming took off 5 bases at V and 3 bases at J, with 11 bases between the two ends. CDR3 amino acids: CASSRSQNYEQYF. CDR3 DNA sequence: TGTGCCAGCAGCCGATCGCAGAACTACGAGCAGTACTTC.

The J gene is TRBJ2-5, the V gene TRBV2; D is unresolved. The germline gives CDR1 SNHLY, CDR2 FYNNEI. V gave up 10 bases and J gave up 0 bases, with 6 bases separating them. This CDR3 comprises 11 residues. CDR3: CATRYQETQYF. CDR3 nucleotides: TGTGCCACTCGGTACCAAGAGACCCAGTACTTC.

This chain joins TRBV28 and TRBJ1-5; the match to TRBD1 covers 8 bases. The CDR3 loop spans 15 amino acids. With 5 bases clipped from V and 2 bases from J, the junction kept 5 bases outside the gene matches. Germline values: CDR1 MDHEN, CDR2 SYDVKM. The CDR3 region is CASSPTGGGNQPQHF. The CDR3 bases are TGTGCCAGCAGTCCCACAGGGGGTGGCAATCAGCCCCAGCATTTT. Combining the CDR3 with reference TRBV28 and TRBJ1-5 gives the whole variable domain DVKVTQSSRYLVKRTGEKVFLECVQDMDHENMFWYRQDPGLGLRLIYFSYDVKMKEKGDIPEGYSVSREKKERFSLILESASTNQTSMYLCASSPTGGGNQPQHFGDGTRLSIL.

The chain links TRBV25-1 to TRBJ2-5; TRBD2 might be the D (6 bases). Per the germline V gene, CDR1 is MGHDK and CDR2 is SYGVNS. The CDR3 covers 15 residues. V was cut by 5 bases and J by 1 base, with 14 bases left in between. Written as DNA, the CDR3 is TGTGCCAGCAGTCGTCCGGGACTGGCCCAAGAGACCCAGTACTTC. This encodes CASSRPGLAQETQYF. Complete variable domain (other parts from reference TRBV25-1 and TRBJ2-5): EADIYQTPRYLVIGTGKKITLECSQTMGHDKMYWYQQDPGMELHLIHYSYGVNSTEKGDLSSESTVSRIRTEHFPLTLESARPSHTSQYLCASSRPGLAQETQYFGPGTRLLVL.

The rearrangement links TRBV30 to TRBJ2-7; perhaps TRBD1 as D (5 bases). The germline V gene has CDR1 GTSNPN and CDR2 SVGIG (reference sequence). The CDR3 is made up of 12 amino acids. Trimming stripped 3 bases from V and 4 bases from J, with 10 bases between. In DNA, the CDR3 is TGTGCCTGGAGAAGGCAGGGTTACGAGCAGTACTTC. This translates into CAWRRQGYEQYF.

The rearrangement uses TRBV4-3 and TRBJ2-1; D may be TRBD2 (6 bases). This CDR3 comprises 15 residues. Germline assignment: CDR1 LGHNA and CDR2 YSLEER. Trimming took 3 bases from V and 4 from J, leaving 13 bases between them. CDR3 region: CASSQATRGYNEQFF. Written as DNA, the CDR3 is TGCGCCAGCAGCCAGGCAACTCGGGGGTACAATGAGCAGTTCTTC.

This sequence joins TRBV5-6 and TRBJ1-2; possibly TRBD1 for D (6 bases). Germline loops: CDR1 SGHDT, CDR2 YYEEEE. This CDR3 is 15 amino acids long. V dropped 2 bases and J dropped 3 bases, with 14 bases sitting between them. CDR3 nucleotides: TGTGCCAGCAGCTTCCCCGACAGGCGCCACTATGGCTACACCTTC. Protein product: CASSFPDRRHYGYTF. The full variable domain, with the rest looked up from reference TRBV5-6 and TRBJ1-2, is DAGVTQSPTHLIKTRGQQVTLRCSPKSGHDTVSWYQQALGQGPQFIFQYYEEEERQRGNFPDRFSGHQFPNYSSELNVNALLLGDSALYLCASSFPDRRHYGYTFGSGTRLTVV.

J is TRBJ2-3 and V is TRBV5-6; 8 bases map to TRBD2. Germline assignment: CDR1 SGHDT and CDR2 YYEEEE. J was trimmed by 3 bases and V by 3 bases; bases with no gene match: 6. This CDR3 region has 15 residues. The CDR3 sequence: CASSSLAGSTDTQYF. The CDR3 DNA reads TGTGCCAGCAGCTCTTTAGCGGGGTCAACAGATACGCAGTATTTT.

This clone was picked up a small number of times. The V call is TRBV2, the J call TRBJ2-1; a weak D match, TRBD2 (5 bases). The germline V gene has CDR1 SNHLY and CDR2 FYNNEI. V was shortened by 8 bases and J by 10 bases, with 12 bases between the two germline ends. CDR3 length: 11 residues. CDR3 in amino acids: CASVGLGEQFF. The CDR3 DNA reads as TGTGCCAGCGTTGGACTGGGCGAGCAGTTCTTC.

A few counts support this clone. The V call is TRBV6-5, the J call TRBJ2-1, with 8 bases aligning to TRBD2. There are 15 residues in the CDR3. Germline values: CDR1 MNHEY, CDR2 SVGAGI. The ends lost 5 bases at V and 10 bases at J; junction bases unmatched: 13. This CDR3 is CASSPHPGLAGEQFF. CDR3 coding DNA: TGTGCCAGCAGTCCACACCCAGGACTAGCCGGCGAGCAGTTCTTC.

This clone was picked up a small number of times. This sequence joins TRBV7-2 and TRBJ1-5; a possible D gene is TRBD1 (6 bases). Germline V gene data show CDR1 as SGHTA and CDR2 as FQGNSA. This CDR3 is built from 15 residues. Trimming stripped 5 bases from V and 7 bases from J, with 18 bases between. Here the CDR3 reads CASSPLAGARQPQHF. The CDR3 DNA follows: TGTGCCAGCAGCCCACTGGCGGGGGCGCGGCAGCCCCAGCATTTT.

The V call is TRBV19, the J call TRBJ2-1; 8 positions match TRBD2. Germline values: CDR1 LNHDA, CDR2 SQIVND (reference sequence). V lost 5 bases and J lost 5; bases outside the gene matches: 5. The CDR3 consists of 14 residues. The CDR3 reads CASSSAGDHNEQFF. The CDR3 bases are TGTGCCAGTAGTTCAGCGGGAGATCACAATGAGCAGTTCTTC.

This chain connects TRBV28 to TRBJ2-2, with 9 bases lining up with TRBD2. Unmatched junction bases numbered 18, after V lost 4 bases and J lost 3 bases. Germline V gives CDR1 MDHEN, CDR2 SYDVKM. This CDR3 contains 20 residues. The CDR3 nucleotides are TGTGCCAGCAGTTCATCCCAGGGGACTAGCAGGCCGGCATACACCGGGGAGCTGTTTTTT. It is translated as CASSSSQGTSRPAYTGELFF.

V usage is TRBV7-2 and J usage is TRBJ1-2; D remains ambiguous. Germline V lookup: CDR1 SGHTA, CDR2 FQGNSA. Trimming removed 4 bases from V and 5 bases from J, with 14 bases in between. The CDR3 has 14 amino acids. CDR3 amino acids: CASSSLITSYGYTF. CDR3 in DNA: TGTGCCAGCAGCTCCCTCATAACGAGTTATGGCTACACCTTC.

This clone was detected only a few times. The chain is built from TRBV30 and TRBJ2-2, with D possibly matching TRBD2 (6 bases). This CDR3 has 13 residues. Deletions cut 3 bases from V and 2 bases from J, with 7 bases between. Germline loops: CDR1 GTSNPN, CDR2 SVGIG (reference sequence). CDR3 sequence: CAWRGGNTGELFF. The CDR3 DNA sequence: TGTGCCTGGAGGGGGGGAAACACCGGGGAGCTGTTTTTT.

This clone was recorded a few times. The chain recombines TRBV7-2 with TRBJ2-5; D possibly corresponds to TRBD2 (5 bases). In germline, CDR1 is SGHTA, CDR2 FQGNSA. This CDR3 is built from 14 residues. V lost 5 bases, J lost 5 bases, and 15 bases lay in between. CDR3 loop: CASSPGSFLETQYF. DNA for the CDR3: TGTGCCAGCAGCCCGGGGAGCTTCTTGGAGACCCAGTACTTC.

The chain links TRBV2 to TRBJ1-1; 11 positions match TRBD1. This CDR3 has 13 residues. CDR1 and CDR2 from the germline V gene are SNHLY and FYNNEI. V lost 9 bases and J lost 4; bases outside the gene matches: 4. The CDR3 bases are TGTGCCAGTGGACAGGGGGCGATCACTGAAGCTTTCTTT. This encodes CASGQGAITEAFF.

The sample holds a few counts of this clone. Different DNA sequences within this sample yield the same CDR3. The V call is TRBV28, the J call TRBJ2-1; D is undetermined. In germline, CDR1 is MDHEN, CDR2 SYDVKM. Trimming left V 1 base short and J 8 bases short, with 6 bases between. This CDR3 has 12 residues. CDR3 bases: TGTGCCAGCAGTTTATTGTCGGATGAGCAGTTCTTC. It codes for CASSLLSDEQFF.

CDR3 sequence reads: CAWSGQSYEQYF. CDR3 nucleotide sequence: TGTGCCTGGAGTGGACAGTCCTACGAGCAGTACTTC. The J gene is TRBJ2-7, the V gene TRBV30, with a tentative D call TRBD1 (5 bases). Germline assignment: CDR1 GTSNPN and CDR2 SVGIG (reference sequence). Trimming left V 1 base short and J 1 base short, with 5 bases between. CDR3 length: 12 residues.